One and the same sample provided the 19 T cell receptor beta chains below, sequenced in a study of T cells after posttransplantation cyclophosphamide. Treatment was busulfan-fludarabine conditioning, a marrow graft, and cyclophosphamide on days +3 and +4. Data came from immunoSEQ multiplex PCR; TCRdb stores just in-frame clones and leaves some out. Among fewer than 45,000 clones listed, just under 80% were seen once. The material was CD4+ T cells sorted from blood, obtained approximately 2,000 days after a stem cell transplant with posttransplant cyclophosphamide. Source of these receptors: a female patient aged 35-55 years who received an allogeneic stem cell transplant from a related donor, was CMV-positive, and had no GVHD. A subset of T cells may come from the graft donor.

V and J are TRBV7-3 and TRBJ2-3; TRBD2 is a possible D gene (6 bases). The ends were cut back, 3 bases at V and 4 bases at J, with 11 bases in the middle. Germline V gene data show CDR1 as SGHTA and CDR2 as FQGTGA. The CDR3 runs 14 residues. This CDR3 reads CASSLDGSADTQYF. The CDR3 region has the DNA TGTGCCAGCAGCTTGGACGGGAGCGCAGATACGCAGTATTTT.

The rearrangement joins TRBV5-1 to TRBJ2-2; TRBD1 matches at 7 bases. Per germline, CDR1 SGHRS and CDR2 YFSETQ. The CDR3 runs 15 residues. V lost 2 bases and J lost 6; bases outside the gene matches: 7. The CDR3 protein is CASSLGAGGPGELFF. The CDR3 region has the DNA TGCGCCAGCAGCTTAGGGGCAGGGGGTCCCGGGGAGCTGTTTTTT.

The chain links TRBV7-9 to TRBJ2-5, with a weak D call TRBD1 (5 bases). Germline CDR1 reads SEHNR; CDR2 reads FQNEAQ (reference sequence). Trimming removed 1 base at V and 5 bases at J, with 11 bases between. This CDR3 has 14 amino acids. Here the CDR3 DNA reads TGTGCCAGCAGCTTAGTTCCAGGGATTGAGACCCAGTACTTC. Its protein is CASSLVPGIETQYF. The full variable domain, completed using reference TRBV7-9 and TRBJ2-5, is DTGVSQNPRHKITKRGQNVTFRCDPISEHNRLYWYRQTLGQGPEFLTYFQNEAQLEKSRLLSDRFSAERPKGSFSTLEIQRTEQGDSAMYLCASSLVPGIETQYFGPGTRLLVL.

Comments on this clone: Different DNA sequences within this sample yield the same CDR3. The rearrangement joins TRBV6-1 to TRBJ1-5; the match to TRBD1 covers 10 bases. V shed 5 bases, J shed 7 bases, and the junction held 2 bases outside the gene matches. Looked up from germline, CDR1 is MNHNS and CDR2 is SASEGT. The CDR3 length is 13 residues. In DNA, the CDR3 is TGTGCCAGCAGTTGGACAGGGGGACAGCCCCAGCATTTT. Its translation is CASSWTGGQPQHF.

V gene TRBV15 combines with J gene TRBJ2-6; D ambiguous. The CDR3 sequence is 15 residues long. Germline V gene sequence: CDR1 LNHNV, CDR2 YYDKDF (reference sequence). Trimming removed 5 bases from V and 2 bases from J, with 10 bases in between. CDR3 protein: CATSGLGAGANVLTF. Here the CDR3 DNA reads TGTGCCACCAGCGGCCTAGGAGCTGGGGCCAACGTCCTGACTTTC.

The chain links TRBV5-1 to TRBJ1-2, with 7 bases matching TRBD1. V was pared by 4 bases and J by 8 bases, with 8 bases of the junction left unmatched. Germline V lookup: CDR1 SGHRS, CDR2 YFSETQ. This CDR3 is built from 13 residues. The CDR3 here is CASSEKQGLGYTF. CDR3 nucleotide sequence: TGCGCCAGCAGCGAGAAACAGGGGTTGGGCTACACCTTC.

In its sample, this clone was seen once. The chain couples TRBV23-1 to TRBJ1-2; D might be TRBD1 (6 bases). TRBV23-1 is designated an ORF whose function remains uncertain. V shed 8 bases and J shed 6 bases, with 16 bases lying between them. There are 13 residues in the CDR3. The CDR3 protein is CASPIGTWNGYTF. CDR3 in DNA: TGCGCCAGCCCTATCGGGACATGGAATGGCTACACCTTC.

The V gene is TRBV29-1, the J gene TRBJ1-2; maybe TRBD1 (5 bases). The germline V gene encodes CDR1 SQVTM and CDR2 ANQGSEA. CDR3 length: 12 residues. V was cut by 1 base and J by 6 bases, with 9 bases left in between. For the CDR3, the DNA is TGCAGCGTTGAAGGATCAGGGAATGGCTACACCTTC. It is translated as CSVEGSGNGYTF.

This chain uses TRBV5-4 with TRBJ1-1; 9 nucleotides agree with TRBD1. Trimming cost V 0 bases and J 11 bases; bases outside gene matches: 14. The CDR3 contains 16 residues. Germline lookup yields CDR1 SGHNT and CDR2 YYREEE (reference sequence). CDR3 sequence reads: CASSLGQDRGTVRAFF. The CDR3 region has the DNA TGTGCCAGCAGCTTGGGCCAGGACAGGGGAACGGTAAGGGCTTTCTTT.

The chain joins TRBV5-6 to TRBJ1-6; 7 nucleotides match TRBD1. CDR3 length: 16 amino acids. The V and J ends lost 1 base and 7 bases, in that order; junction bases with no gene match: 8. Germline V gene lookup returns CDR1 SGHDT and CDR2 YYEEEE. The CDR3: CASSLFAGQRNSPLHF. Here the CDR3 DNA reads TGTGCCAGCAGCTTGTTCGCGGGACAGAGAAATTCACCCCTCCACTTT. Variable domain in full (rest from reference TRBV5-6 and TRBJ1-6): DAGVTQSPTHLIKTRGQQVTLRCSPKSGHDTVSWYQQALGQGPQFIFQYYEEEERQRGNFPDRFSGHQFPNYSSELNVNALLLGDSALYLCASSLFAGQRNSPLHFGNGTRLTVT.

This chain connects TRBV4-1 to TRBJ2-2, with D possibly TRBD1 on 6 matching bases. CDR1 is MGHRA, CDR2 YSYEKL, per germline. Trimming removed 5 bases from V and 3 bases from J, with 19 bases in between. This CDR3 is 17 amino acids long. This chain's CDR3 is CASSSKISTGYTGELFF. Written as DNA, the CDR3 is TGCGCCAGCAGCTCCAAGATTTCGACAGGATACACCGGGGAGCTGTTTTTT.

This clone has more than one count but fewer than ten. The rearrangement links TRBV5-1 to TRBJ1-3; possibly TRBD1 for D (5 bases). Germline V lookup: CDR1 SGHRS, CDR2 YFSETQ. V was pared by 0 bases and J by 2 bases, with 6 bases between. The CDR3 extends over 14 amino acids. The CDR3 sequence: CASSLGTTGNTIYF. The CDR3 DNA reads TGCGCCAGCAGCTTGGGGACAACTGGAAACACCATATATTTT.

This rearrangement joins TRBV21-1 to TRBJ2-7; TRBD2 is taken as the D call from the table, unchecked against the DNA. TRBV21-1 is a known pseudogene. The CDR3 loop spans 15 amino acids. The CDR3 DNA is TGTGCCAGCAGCAAGGCCAGCGGGGACCCCTACGAGCAGTACTTC. This gives the protein CASSKASGDPYEQYF.

V gene TRBV18 combines with J gene TRBJ1-1, with D unclear. Deletions cut 5 bases from V and 6 bases from J, with 16 bases between. The CDR3 is made up of 14 amino acids. Germline CDR1 KGHSH, CDR2 LQKENI. The CDR3 sequence is CASSAVELVSEAFF. The CDR3 DNA is TGTGCCAGCTCAGCCGTAGAATTAGTCTCTGAAGCTTTCTTT.

The chain uses TRBV27 and TRBJ2-1; 14 nucleotides align to TRBD2. V shed 5 bases and J 9 bases; nucleotides not matched to a gene: 21. The CDR3 loop spans 20 amino acids. Germline values: CDR1 MNHEY, CDR2 SMNVEV (reference sequence). CDR3 in DNA: TGTGCCAGCAGTCCCAACCTCGGACTAGCGGGGGGCCCAGGACGCTTTGAGCAGTTCTTC. This codes for CASSPNLGLAGGPGRFEQFF.

This chain joins TRBV27 and TRBJ2-7; a weak D match, TRBD1 (5 bases). The V gene lost 2 bases and the J gene lost 8 bases, with 13 bases spanning the gap. There are 13 residues in the CDR3. Germline V gene data show CDR1 as MNHEY and CDR2 as SMNVEV (reference sequence). CDR3 bases: TGTGCCAGCAGTTTAGGGCTAGGGGCCCAGCAGTACTTC. Translation: CASSLGLGAQQYF.

The chain carries TRBV13 and TRBJ2-6, with no clear D. The germline gives CDR1 PRHDT, CDR2 FYEKMQ (reference sequence). The germline V and J ends were trimmed by 5 bases and 2 bases, with 4 bases remaining between them. The CDR3 runs 13 residues. This CDR3 reads CASSLAGANVLTF. The CDR3 DNA reads as TGTGCCAGCAGCCTTGCTGGGGCCAACGTCCTGACTTTC.

This clone has more than one count but fewer than ten. V gene TRBV7-9 combines with J gene TRBJ1-3; the D gene is possibly TRBD1 (5 bases). V lost 5 bases and J 2 bases, leaving 7 bases between the germline ends. The CDR3 is made up of 13 amino acids. Per the germline V gene, CDR1 is SEHNR and CDR2 is FQNEAQ (reference sequence). This CDR3 is CASSQGPGNTIYF. CDR3 bases: TGTGCCAGCAGCCAGGGTCCTGGAAACACCATATATTTT. Full variable domain (remainder filled in from reference TRBV7-9 and TRBJ1-3): DTGVSQNPRHKITKRGQNVTFRCDPISEHNRLYWYRQTLGQGPEFLTYFQNEAQLEKSRLLSDRFSAERPKGSFSTLEIQRTEQGDSAMYLCASSQGPGNTIYFGEGSWLTVV.

The chain has TRBV5-4 and TRBJ2-1; 9 nucleotides align to TRBD1. Germline lookup yields CDR1 SGHNT and CDR2 YYREEE (reference sequence). The ends lost 4 bases at V and 0 bases at J; junction bases unmatched: 5. The CDR3 totals 16 residues. This chain's CDR3 is CASSPGQGSSYNEQFF. The DNA for the CDR3 is TGTGCCAGCAGCCCGGGACAGGGTAGCTCCTACAATGAGCAGTTCTTC.